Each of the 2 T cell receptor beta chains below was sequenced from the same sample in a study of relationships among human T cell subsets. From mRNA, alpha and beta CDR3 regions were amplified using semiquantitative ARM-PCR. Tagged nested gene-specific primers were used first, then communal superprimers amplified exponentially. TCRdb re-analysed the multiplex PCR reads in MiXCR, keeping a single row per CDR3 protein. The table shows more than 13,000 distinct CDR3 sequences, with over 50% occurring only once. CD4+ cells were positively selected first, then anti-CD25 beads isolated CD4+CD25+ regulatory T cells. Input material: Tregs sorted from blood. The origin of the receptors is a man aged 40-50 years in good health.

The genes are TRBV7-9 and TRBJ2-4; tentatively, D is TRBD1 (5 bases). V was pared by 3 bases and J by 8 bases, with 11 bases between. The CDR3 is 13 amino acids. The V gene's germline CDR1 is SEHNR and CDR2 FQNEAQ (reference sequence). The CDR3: CASSLQGWDIQYF. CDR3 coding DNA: TGTGCCAGCAGCTTGCAGGGTTGGGACATTCAGTACTTC.

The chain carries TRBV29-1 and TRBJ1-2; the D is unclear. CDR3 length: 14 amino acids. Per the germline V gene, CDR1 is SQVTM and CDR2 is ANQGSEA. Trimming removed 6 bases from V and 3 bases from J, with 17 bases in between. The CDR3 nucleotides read TGCAGCGTGGGGTCGGGGTCCAAGGACTATGGCTACACCTTC. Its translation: CSVGSGSKDYGYTF.